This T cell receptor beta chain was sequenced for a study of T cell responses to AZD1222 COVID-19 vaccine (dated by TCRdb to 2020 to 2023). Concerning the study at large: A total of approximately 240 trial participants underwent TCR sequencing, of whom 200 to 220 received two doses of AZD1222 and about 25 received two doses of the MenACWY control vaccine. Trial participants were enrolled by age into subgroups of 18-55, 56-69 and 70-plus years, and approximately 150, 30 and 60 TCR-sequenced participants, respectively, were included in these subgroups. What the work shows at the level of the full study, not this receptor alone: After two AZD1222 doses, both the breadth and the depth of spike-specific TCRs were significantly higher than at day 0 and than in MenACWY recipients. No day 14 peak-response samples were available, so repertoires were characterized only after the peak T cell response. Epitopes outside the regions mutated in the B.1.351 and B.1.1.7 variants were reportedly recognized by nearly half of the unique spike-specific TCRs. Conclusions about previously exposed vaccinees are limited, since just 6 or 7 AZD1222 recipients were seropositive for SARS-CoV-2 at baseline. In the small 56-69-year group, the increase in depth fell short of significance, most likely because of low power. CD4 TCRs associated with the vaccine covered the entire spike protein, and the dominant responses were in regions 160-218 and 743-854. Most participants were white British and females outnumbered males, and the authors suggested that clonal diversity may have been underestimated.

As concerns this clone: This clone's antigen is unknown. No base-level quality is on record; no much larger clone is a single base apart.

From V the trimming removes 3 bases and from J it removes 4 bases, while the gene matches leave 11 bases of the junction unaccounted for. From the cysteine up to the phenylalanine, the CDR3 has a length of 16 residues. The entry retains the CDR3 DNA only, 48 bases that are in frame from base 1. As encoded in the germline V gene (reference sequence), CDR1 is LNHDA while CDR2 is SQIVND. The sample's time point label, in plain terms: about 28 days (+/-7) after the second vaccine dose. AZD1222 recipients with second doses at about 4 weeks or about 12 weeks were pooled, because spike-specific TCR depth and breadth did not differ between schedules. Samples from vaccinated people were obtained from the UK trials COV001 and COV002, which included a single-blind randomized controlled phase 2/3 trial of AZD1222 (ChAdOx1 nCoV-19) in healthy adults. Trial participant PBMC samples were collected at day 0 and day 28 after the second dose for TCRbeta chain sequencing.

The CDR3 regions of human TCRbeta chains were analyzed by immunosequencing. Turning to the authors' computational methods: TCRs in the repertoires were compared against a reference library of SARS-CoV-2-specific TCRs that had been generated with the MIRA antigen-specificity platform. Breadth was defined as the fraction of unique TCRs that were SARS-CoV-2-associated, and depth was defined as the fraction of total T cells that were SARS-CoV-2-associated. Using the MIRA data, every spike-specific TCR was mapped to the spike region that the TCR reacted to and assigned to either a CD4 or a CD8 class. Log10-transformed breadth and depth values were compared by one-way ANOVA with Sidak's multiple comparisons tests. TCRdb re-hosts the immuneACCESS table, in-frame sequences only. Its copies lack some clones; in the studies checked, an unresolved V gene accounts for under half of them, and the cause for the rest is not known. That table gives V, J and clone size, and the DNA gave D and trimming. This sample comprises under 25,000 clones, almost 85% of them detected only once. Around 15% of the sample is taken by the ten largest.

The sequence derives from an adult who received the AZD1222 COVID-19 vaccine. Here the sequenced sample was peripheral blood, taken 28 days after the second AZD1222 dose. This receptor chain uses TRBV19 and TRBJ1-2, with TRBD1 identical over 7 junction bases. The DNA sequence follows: TGTGCCAGTAGTATGTCCCCAACAGGGGAAGGCTATGGCTACACCTTC. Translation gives CASSMSPTGEGYGYTF.